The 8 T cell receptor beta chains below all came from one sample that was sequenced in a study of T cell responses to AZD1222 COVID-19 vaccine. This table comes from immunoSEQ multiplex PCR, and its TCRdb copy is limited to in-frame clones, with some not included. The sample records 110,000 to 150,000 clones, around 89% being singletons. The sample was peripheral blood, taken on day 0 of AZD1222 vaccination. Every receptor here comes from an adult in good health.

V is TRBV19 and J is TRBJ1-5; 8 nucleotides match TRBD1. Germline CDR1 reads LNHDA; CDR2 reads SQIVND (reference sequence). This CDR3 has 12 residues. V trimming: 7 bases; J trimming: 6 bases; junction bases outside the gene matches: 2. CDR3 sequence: CASNQGAQPQHF. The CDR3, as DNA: TGTGCCAGTAACCAGGGGGCTCAGCCCCAGCATTTT.

The CDR3 is CASSIPGLVYEQFF. The CDR3 DNA reads TGTGCCAGCTCGATACCGGGACTAGTCTATGAGCAGTTCTTC. The genes are TRBV18 and TRBJ2-1; 8 bases align to TRBD2. V lost 6 bases to trimming and J lost 8 bases; unmatched junction nucleotides: 9. CDR3 length equals 14 residues. Germline lookup yields CDR1 KGHSH and CDR2 LQKENI.

The CDR3 nucleotides read TGTGCCAGCAAAGGGGGCCCGGGCCTCACAGATACGCAGTATTTT. Protein sequence: CASKGGPGLTDTQYF. The chain joins TRBV21-1 to TRBJ2-3; TRBD1, as called in the table, went unchecked against the DNA. TRBV21-1 is flagged as a pseudogene. CDR3 size: 15 residues.

The chain's CDR3 is CAWARSKTGELFF. Written as DNA, the CDR3 is TGTGCCTGGGCGCGCTCAAAAACCGGGGAGCTGTTTTTT. This chain joins TRBV2 and TRBJ2-2; no reliable D call. This CDR3 spans 13 amino acids. Germline loops: CDR1 SNHLY, CDR2 FYNNEI. Trimming shortened V by 11 bases and J by 5 bases, and 15 bases separated the two germline ends.

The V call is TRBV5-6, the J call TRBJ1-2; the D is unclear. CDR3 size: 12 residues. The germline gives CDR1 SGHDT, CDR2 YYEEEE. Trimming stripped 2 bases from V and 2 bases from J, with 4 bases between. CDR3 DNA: TGTGCCAGCAGCTTTGAAAACTATGGCTACACCTTC. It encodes CASSFENYGYTF.

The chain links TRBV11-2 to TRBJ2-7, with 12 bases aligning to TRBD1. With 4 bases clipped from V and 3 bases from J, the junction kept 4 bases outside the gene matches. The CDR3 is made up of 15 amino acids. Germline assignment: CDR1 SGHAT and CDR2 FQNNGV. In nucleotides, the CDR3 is TGTGCCAGCAGCTCCGGGACAGGGGGCCTCTACGAGCAGTACTTC. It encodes CASSSGTGGLYEQYF.

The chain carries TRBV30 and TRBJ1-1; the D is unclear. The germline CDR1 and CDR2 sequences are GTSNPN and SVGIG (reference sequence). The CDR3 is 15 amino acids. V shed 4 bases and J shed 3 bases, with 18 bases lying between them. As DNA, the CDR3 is TGTGCCTGGAATGCTCGGCTCCGACCCGACACTGAAGCTTTCTTT. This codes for CAWNARLRPDTEAFF.

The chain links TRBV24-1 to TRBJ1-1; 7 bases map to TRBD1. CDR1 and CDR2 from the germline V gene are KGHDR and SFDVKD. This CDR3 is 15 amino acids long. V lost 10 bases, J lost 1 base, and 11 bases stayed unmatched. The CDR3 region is CATRSPGTANTEAFF. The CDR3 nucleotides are TGTGCCACGAGATCTCCCGGGACAGCGAACACTGAAGCTTTCTTT.